Below, 27 T cell receptor beta chains from the same sample are listed, as sequenced in a study of OX40 agonist ivuxolimab in advanced cancers. Method: immunoSEQ multiplex PCR; TCRdb's copy keeps in-frame clones and lacks some. The data contain 55,000 to 75,000 clones, roughly four fifths of them singletons. Sequences were derived from CD4+ or CD8+ T cells sorted from blood, sampled in a trial of the OX40 agonist ivuxolimab. The receptors here all came from an adult with an advanced solid tumor such as melanoma, head and neck, liver or kidney cancer.

The rearrangement joins TRBV30 to TRBJ1-6; 9 nucleotides align to TRBD1. Germline V lookup: CDR1 GTSNPN, CDR2 SVGIG (reference sequence). The CDR3 spans 14 residues. V shed 2 bases and J 10 bases; nucleotides not matched to a gene: 6. Here the CDR3 DNA reads TGTGCCTGGAGTATCGACAGGGGGTTGTCACCCCTCCACTTT. Protein: CAWSIDRGLSPLHF.

The chain combines TRBV7-2 with TRBJ2-5, with 12 nucleotides matching TRBD2. Germline assignment: CDR1 SGHTA and CDR2 FQGNSA. CDR3 length: 14 residues. With 3 bases clipped from V and 7 bases from J, the junction kept 3 bases outside the gene matches. The CDR3 protein is CASSFTSGGRTQYF. The CDR3 DNA follows: TGTGCCAGCAGCTTCACTAGCGGGGGGAGGACCCAGTACTTC.

This clone came up once. The CDR3 region is CASSEIGGYSNQPQHF. CDR3 coding DNA: TGTGCCAGCAGTGAAATAGGGGGTTATAGCAATCAGCCCCAGCATTTT. V gene TRBV2 combines with J gene TRBJ1-5, with TRBD1 as a possible D gene (6 bases). Trimming cost V 2 bases and J 0 bases, with 11 bases left between them. This CDR3 has 16 amino acids. The germline V gene has CDR1 SNHLY and CDR2 FYNNEI.

The chain joins TRBV2 to TRBJ2-3, with 8 bases lining up with TRBD2. The trim removed 2 bases at V and 1 base at J, leaving 2 bases unmatched. Germline-derived CDR1 and CDR2 are SNHLY and FYNNEI. CDR3 length: 15 amino acids. The CDR3 is CASSEQAGGTDTQYF. In nucleotides, the CDR3 is TGTGCCAGCAGTGAACAAGCGGGGGGCACAGATACGCAGTATTTT.

The gene calls are TRBV14 and TRBJ2-1, with 10 bases lining up with TRBD2. The V and J ends lost 0 bases and 7 bases, in that order; junction bases with no gene match: 9. Per the germline V gene, CDR1 is SGHDN and CDR2 is FVKESK. The CDR3 extends over 17 amino acids. CDR3 sequence reads: CASSQDQRTSGYNEQFF. The CDR3, as DNA: TGTGCCAGCAGCCAAGATCAAAGGACTAGCGGATATAATGAGCAGTTCTTC.

The chain combines TRBV30 with TRBJ1-2; 7 bases fit TRBD1. Germline CDR1 GTSNPN, CDR2 SVGIG (reference sequence). The junction had 7 bases not matched to a gene; V was cut back by 2 bases and J by 7 bases. The CDR3 is made up of 13 amino acids. CDR3 sequence: CAWSTTGVGGYTF. Written as DNA, the CDR3 is TGTGCCTGGAGTACAACAGGGGTGGGTGGCTACACCTTC.

The V gene is TRBV7-2, the J gene TRBJ2-3; the D is unclear. CDR3 length: 12 amino acids. Trimming shortened V by 2 bases and J by 4 bases, and 4 bases separated the two germline ends. The germline CDR1 and CDR2 sequences are SGHTA and FQGNSA. This CDR3 is CASSLIPDTQYF. CDR3 in DNA: TGTGCCAGCAGCTTAATCCCAGATACGCAGTATTTT.

The V call is TRBV6-5, the J call TRBJ2-3, with a possible D match to TRBD2 (5 bases). Trimming shortened V by 3 bases and J by 4 bases, and 11 bases separated the two germline ends. There are 14 residues in the CDR3. Germline CDR1 is MNHEY and CDR2 is SVGAGI. CDR3 sequence (DNA): TGTGCCAGCAGTTATGGAGGTCCGGCAGATACGCAGTATTTT. It is translated as CASSYGGPADTQYF.

The chain combines TRBV27 with TRBJ2-1, with 10 nucleotides matching TRBD2. The CDR3 runs 17 residues. CDR1 and CDR2 (germline): MNHEY, SMNVEV (reference sequence). With V trimmed by 6 bases and J by 0 bases, 8 bases remained unmatched. The CDR3 nucleotides are TGTGCCAGCAGATATACTAGCGGGGCCAGCTCCTACAATGAGCAGTTCTTC. It translates to CASRYTSGASSYNEQFF.

Notes on this clone: A much bigger clone sits one base away, suggesting this may be a read error. V and J are TRBV11-2 and TRBJ2-7; TRBD2 is a possible D gene (6 bases). This CDR3 spans 15 amino acids. From germline, CDR1 is SGHAT and CDR2 FQNNGV. CDR3 region: CANSFSSREQPEQYF. The CDR3 DNA reads TGTGCCAACAGCTTTAGTTCCCGGGAGCAGCCCGAGCAGTACTTC. Variable domain in full (rest from reference TRBV11-2 and TRBJ2-7): EAGVAQSPRYKIIEKRQSVAFWCNPISGHATLYWYQQILGQGPKLLIQFQNNGVVDDSQLPKDRFSAERLKGVDSTLKIQPAKLEDSAVYLCANSFSSREQPEQYFGPGTRLTVT.

V usage is TRBV20-1 and J usage is TRBJ2-7; TRBD1 might be the D (6 bases). Per the germline V gene, CDR1 is DFQATT and CDR2 is SNEGSKA (reference sequence). V was shortened by 1 base and J by 6 bases, with 7 bases between the two germline ends. The CDR3 extends over 11 amino acids. The CDR3 nucleotides read TGCAGTGCTAGAGGAGGGGGCGAGCAGTACTTC. As protein: CSARGGGEQYF.

V and J are TRBV5-1 and TRBJ2-1; D might be TRBD2 (7 bases). The CDR3 runs to 15 residues. From germline, CDR1 is SGHRS and CDR2 YFSETQ. Trimming stripped 2 bases from V and 3 bases from J, with 12 bases between. The CDR3 loop reads CASSLGGGYYNEQFF. The CDR3 DNA sequence: TGCGCCAGCAGCTTAGGCGGGGGCTACTACAATGAGCAGTTCTTC. Using reference TRBV5-1 and TRBJ2-1 for the parts outside the CDR3, the full variable domain is KAGVTQTPRYLIKTRGQQVTLSCSPISGHRSVSWYQQTPGQGLQFLFEYFSETQRNKGNFPGRFSGRQFSNSRSEMNVSTLELGDSALYLCASSLGGGYYNEQFFGPGTRLTVL.

The chain uses TRBV6-5 and TRBJ2-7, with D possibly being TRBD1 (5 bases). Per the germline V gene, CDR1 is MNHEY and CDR2 is SVGAGI. V lost 6 bases and J 1 base, leaving 10 bases between the germline ends. The CDR3 contains 13 residues. Here the CDR3 reads CASRLDISYEQYF. Written as DNA, the CDR3 is TGTGCCAGCAGACTGGACATTTCCTACGAGCAGTACTTC.

Here the CDR3 reads CASRQGAREQYV. The CDR3 coding sequence is TGTGCCAGCAGACAGGGGGCCCGAGAGCAGTACGTC. The gene calls are TRBV2 and TRBJ2-7, with TRBD1 matching 9 bases. The V segment lost 6 bases and the J segment 7 bases; nucleotides outside the gene matches: 4. This CDR3 has 12 residues. The germline CDR1 and CDR2 sequences are SNHLY and FYNNEI.

The chain uses TRBV7-9 and TRBJ1-1; D is undetermined. The CDR3 is made up of 13 amino acids. Germline V gives CDR1 SEHNR, CDR2 FQNEAQ (reference sequence). V was pared by 0 bases and J by 5 bases, with 7 bases between. The CDR3 DNA reads TGTGCCAGCAGCTTAGCGCTGGCGACTGAAGCTTTCTTT. Its translation is CASSLALATEAFF.

The V call is TRBV30, the J call TRBJ2-7; D is ambiguous. V lost 2 bases, J lost 5 bases, and 16 bases lay in between. CDR1 is GTSNPN and CDR2 is SVGIG in the germline V gene (reference sequence). The CDR3 contains 14 residues. CDR3 in amino acids: CAWSKADHPDEQYF. The CDR3 DNA follows: TGTGCCTGGAGTAAGGCGGATCATCCGGACGAGCAGTACTTC. The variable domain in full, completed from reference TRBV30 and TRBJ2-7, reads SQTIHQWPATLVQPVGSPLSLECTVEGTSNPNLYWYRQAAGRGLQLLFYSVGIGQISSEVPQNLSASRPQDRQFILSSKKLLLSDSGFYLCAWSKADHPDEQYFGPGTRLTVT.

The chain's CDR3 is CASSMVRNTGELFF. The CDR3, as DNA: TGTGCCAGTAGTATGGTTAGGAACACCGGGGAGCTGTTTTTT. This sequence joins TRBV19 and TRBJ2-2; D is undetermined. The CDR3 consists of 14 residues. Germline lookup yields CDR1 LNHDA and CDR2 SQIVND (reference sequence). Trimming left V 3 bases short and J 1 base short, with 6 bases between.

Only a few counts were recorded for this clone. V usage is TRBV5-5 and J usage is TRBJ2-7; the match to TRBD2 covers 8 bases. CDR1 is SGHKS, CDR2 YYEKEE, per germline (reference sequence). There are 13 residues in the CDR3. Germline trimming cut 4 bases from V and 2 bases from J; bases unmatched to any gene: 2. Written as DNA, the CDR3 is TGTGCCAGCAGCCAGGGACTAGCCTACGAGCAGTACTTC. It specifies CASSQGLAYEQYF.

This sequence joins TRBV2 and TRBJ2-3, with D possibly matching TRBD1 (6 bases). The CDR3 runs to 11 residues. The V gene lost 8 bases and the J gene lost 4 bases, with 7 bases spanning the gap. Germline CDR1 SNHLY, CDR2 FYNNEI. CDR3 amino acids: CASEGADTQYF. CDR3 nucleotide sequence: TGTGCCAGCGAGGGGGCAGATACGCAGTATTTT.

The V gene is TRBV25-1, the J gene TRBJ1-2; 8 bases are shared with TRBD1. V shed 5 bases and J 8 bases; nucleotides not matched to a gene: 10. Germline-derived CDR1 and CDR2 are MGHDK and SYGVNS. The CDR3 length is 14 residues. This CDR3 is CASSRFQGAGGYTF. CDR3 coding DNA: TGTGCCAGCAGTAGATTCCAGGGGGCGGGAGGCTACACCTTC.

The CDR3 region is CASSKGLAGAVDTQYF. The CDR3 nucleotides read TGTGCCAGCAGCAAGGGACTAGCGGGAGCGGTAGATACGCAGTATTTT. This chain joins TRBV11-2 and TRBJ2-3, with 14 bases aligning to TRBD2. The junction had 6 bases not matched to a gene; V was cut back by 5 bases and J by 5 bases. Germline V CDR1 and CDR2: SGHAT, FQNNGV. The CDR3 is made up of 16 amino acids.

This chain joins TRBV4-1 and TRBJ2-1; D is perhaps TRBD1 (5 bases). V lost 0 bases and J lost 2, with 8 bases in between. CDR1 MGHRA and CDR2 YSYEKL come from the germline V gene. This CDR3 region has 15 residues. Here the CDR3 reads CASSQEGRAYNEQFF. DNA of the CDR3: TGCGCCAGCAGCCAAGAGGGCAGGGCCTACAATGAGCAGTTCTTC.

As DNA, the CDR3 is TGTGCCAGCAGCATGACAGGGTCAGATACGCAGTATTTT. Protein product: CASSMTGSDTQYF. The chain carries TRBV7-3 and TRBJ2-3, with 7 bases fitting TRBD1. The germline V gene encodes CDR1 SGHTA and CDR2 FQGTGA. The CDR3 length is 13 residues. V lost 5 bases and J lost 4; bases outside the gene matches: 3.

The V call is TRBV27, the J call TRBJ2-5, with 10 bases lining up with TRBD2. The CDR3 is made up of 16 amino acids. V dropped 11 bases and J dropped 4; count of bases not matched to a gene: 16. Germline CDR1 reads MNHEY; CDR2 reads SMNVEV (reference sequence). CDR3 sequence (DNA): TGTGCCGCTGGGGGGAGTCTAGCGGGAGTTAGAGAGACCCAGTACTTC. Protein product: CAAGGSLAGVRETQYF.

There are a few counts of this clone. This rearrangement joins TRBV9 to TRBJ2-7; a possible D gene is TRBD2 (6 bases). Deletions cut 3 bases from V and 0 bases from J, with 13 bases between. The CDR3 consists of 15 residues. Germline CDR1 is SGDLS and CDR2 is YYNGEE. The CDR3 is CASSERDSSSYEQYV. The CDR3 DNA reads as TGTGCCAGCAGCGAAAGGGACTCGAGCTCCTACGAGCAGTACGTC.

The genes are TRBV30 and TRBJ1-2; D remains unclear. Germline V gene sequence: CDR1 GTSNPN, CDR2 SVGIG (reference sequence). The length of the CDR3 is 15 residues. V was trimmed by 1 base and J by 7 bases, leaving 19 bases between them. The CDR3 sequence is CAWSAPEGGFAGYTF. CDR3 sequence (DNA): TGTGCCTGGAGTGCCCCAGAGGGAGGGTTCGCTGGCTACACCTTC.

The rearrangement links TRBV5-1 to TRBJ1-6, with D maybe TRBD1 (6 bases). The CDR3 sequence is 15 residues long. The V end lost 0 bases, the J end lost 5 bases, and 9 bases lay between the germline ends. In germline, CDR1 is SGHRS, CDR2 YFSETQ. The CDR3 spells CASSLVGDNNSPLHF. CDR3 DNA sequence: TGCGCCAGCAGCTTGGTCGGGGACAATAATTCACCCCTCCACTTT.